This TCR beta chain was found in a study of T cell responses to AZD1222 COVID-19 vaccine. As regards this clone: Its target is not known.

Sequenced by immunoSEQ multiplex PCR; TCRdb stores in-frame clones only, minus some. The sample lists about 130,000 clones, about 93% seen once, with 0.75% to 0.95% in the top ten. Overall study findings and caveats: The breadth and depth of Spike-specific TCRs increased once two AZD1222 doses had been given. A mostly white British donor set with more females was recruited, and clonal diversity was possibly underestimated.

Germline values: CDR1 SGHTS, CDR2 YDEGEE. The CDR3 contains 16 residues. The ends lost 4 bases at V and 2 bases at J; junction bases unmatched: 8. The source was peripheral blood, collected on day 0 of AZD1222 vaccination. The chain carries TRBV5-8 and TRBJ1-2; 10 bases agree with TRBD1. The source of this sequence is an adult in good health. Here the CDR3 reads CASSPGPGQGNYGYTF. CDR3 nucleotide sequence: TGTGCCAGCAGCCCCGGCCCGGGACAGGGGAACTATGGCTACACCTTC.